This TCR beta chain stems from a study of cytotoxic CD8 clonotypes in ibrutinib-treated CLL. V shed 3 bases and J shed 0 bases, with 9 bases lying between them. The CDR3 has 14 residues. Germline lookup yields CDR1 SGHTA and CDR2 FQGNSA. Measured with immunoSEQ multiplex PCR; TCRdb has only the in-frame clones, and not every one. Among about 200,000 clones, 70% to 75% were seen once, and the ten largest hold around 5.9%. Study conclusions and caveats: Once treatment began, public clonotypes, which were uncommon, contracted or stayed stable.

Comment on this clone: Antigen unknown.

The sequence was obtained from a human donor with chronic lymphocytic leukemia. This chain links TRBV7-2 with TRBJ2-7, with D possibly TRBD1 on 6 matching bases. The sample consisted of PBMCs, taken after 12 months of ibrutinib treatment. This CDR3 reads CASSFQDSSYEQYF. The CDR3 DNA is TGTGCCAGCAGCTTTCAGGACAGCTCCTACGAGCAGTACTTC.